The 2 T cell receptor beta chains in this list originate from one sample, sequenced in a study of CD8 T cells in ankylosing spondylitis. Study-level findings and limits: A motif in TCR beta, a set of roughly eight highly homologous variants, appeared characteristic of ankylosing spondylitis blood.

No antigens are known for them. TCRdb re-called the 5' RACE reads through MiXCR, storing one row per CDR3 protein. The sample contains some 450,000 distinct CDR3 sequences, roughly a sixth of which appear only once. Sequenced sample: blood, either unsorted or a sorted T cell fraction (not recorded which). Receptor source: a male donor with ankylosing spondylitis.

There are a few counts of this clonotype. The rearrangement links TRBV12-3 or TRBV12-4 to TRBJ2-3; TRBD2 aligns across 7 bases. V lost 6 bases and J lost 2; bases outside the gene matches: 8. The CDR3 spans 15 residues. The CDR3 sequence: CASRPPSGSTDTQYF. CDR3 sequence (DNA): TGTGCCAGCAGGCCCCCTAGCGGCTCCACAGATACGCAGTATTTT.

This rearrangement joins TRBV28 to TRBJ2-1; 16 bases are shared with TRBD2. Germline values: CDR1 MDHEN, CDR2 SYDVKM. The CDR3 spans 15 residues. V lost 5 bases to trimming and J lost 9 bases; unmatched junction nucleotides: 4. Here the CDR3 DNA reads TGTGCCAGCAGTCCCGGGACTAGCGGGAGGGGTGAGCAGTTCTTC. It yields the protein CASSPGTSGRGEQFF.